Below, one T cell receptor beta chain is given with its context. The antigen is undetermined. The sample belongs to a study of T-cell reconstitution after alpha-beta-depleted transplantation in children. Study outcomes and limitations: Roughly two months post-transplant, alpha-beta T cells reportedly originated from several hundred graft clones that had expanded.

A TCRbeta library incorporating unique molecular identifiers was prepared. A single record per CDR3 protein comes from TCRdb applying MiXCR to the PCR reads. The table has about 58,000 distinct CDR3 sequences, 44% seen once. This clonotype was sampled from a male patient between 5 and 17 years old who had a stem cell transplant for acute lymphoblastic leukemia, so the T cells may come from the graft donor. This specimen was PBMCs, mostly from graft donor cells, taken 360 days after TCRalphabeta/CD19-depleted stem cell transplant.

The DNA for the CDR3 is TGCAGCGGTGCGGTACTCTCCTACAATGAGCAGTTCTTC. It yields the protein CSGAVLSYNEQFF. The chain joins TRBV29-1 to TRBJ2-1, with D unclear. CDR3 length equals 13 residues. Germline V gene sequence: CDR1 SQVTM, CDR2 ANQGSEA. V gave up 7 bases and J gave up 0 bases, with 10 bases separating them.